Below, 30 T cell receptor beta chains from the same sample are listed, as sequenced in a study of shared clonotypes between healthy human individuals. Repertoires were generated with immunoSEQ multiplex PCR, while TCRdb's copy carries only in-frame clones and drops some. The sample includes roughly 1,000,000 clones, roughly 74% seen only once; the top ten take roughly 0.61%. The sequenced material came from memory CD4+ T cells from PBMCs. Subset described: CD45RA-negative fraction. These TCRs come from a man between 18 and 29 years old in good health. Some clones in this sample may be carry-over from other donors' samples.

The V gene is TRBV5-1, the J gene TRBJ2-1; TRBD2 agrees at 11 bases. This CDR3 has 17 residues. CDR1 is SGHRS and CDR2 is YFSETQ in the germline V gene. After removal of 3 bases from V and 4 bases from J, the junction contained 9 bases not matched to a gene. DNA of the CDR3: TGCGCCAGCAGCTCGAACCGACTAGCGGGAACATACAATGAGCAGTTCTTC. Translated, it gives CASSSNRLAGTYNEQFF.

Here the CDR3 DNA reads TGCAGCGTTGTACGGGATTCTCCAGGCACTGAAGCTTTCTTT. It specifies CSVVRDSPGTEAFF. The rearrangement uses TRBV29-1 and TRBJ1-1; D not certain. Looked up from germline, CDR1 is SQVTM and CDR2 is ANQGSEA. Between the trimmed V and J ends, which lost 4 bases and 4 bases, there was a span of 16 bases. This CDR3 is built from 14 residues.

This chain connects TRBV7-2 to TRBJ2-2; 7 nucleotides line up with TRBD2. Germline lookup yields CDR1 SGHTA and CDR2 FQGNSA. The CDR3 has 14 residues. V lost 5 bases to trimming and J lost 5 bases; unmatched junction nucleotides: 5. This CDR3 reads CASSPEAGTGELFF. The CDR3 region has the DNA TGTGCCAGCAGCCCCGAAGCGGGAACCGGGGAGCTGTTTTTT.

This chain uses TRBV6-6 with TRBJ1-2, with D tentatively TRBD1 (5 bases). V was pared by 2 bases and J by 2 bases, with 6 bases between. CDR1 and CDR2 from the germline V gene are MNHNY and SVGAGI (reference sequence). The CDR3 totals 13 residues. CDR3 in amino acids: CASSYKGNYGYTF. The CDR3 DNA follows: TGTGCCAGCAGTTACAAGGGGAACTATGGCTACACCTTC.

V is TRBV9 and J is TRBJ2-3; D is possibly TRBD1 (5 bases). This CDR3 has 14 amino acids. The V end was cut by 3 bases, the J end by 2 bases, with 10 bases between. Germline V gene data show CDR1 as SGDLS and CDR2 as YYNGEE. The CDR3 sequence: CASSAGHSTDTQYF. The CDR3 DNA is TGTGCCAGCAGCGCCGGACATTCCACAGATACGCAGTATTTT. The full variable domain, in which reference TRBV9 and TRBJ2-3 provide the parts outside the CDR3, is DSGVTQTPKHLITATGQRVTLRCSPRSGDLSVYWYQQSLDQGLQFLIQYYNGEERAKGNILERFSAQQFPDLHSELNLSSLELGDSALYFCASSAGHSTDTQYFGPGTRLTVL.

This clone was detected ten times or more. V is TRBV5-4 and J is TRBJ2-6; D gene ambiguous. The CDR3 runs 15 residues. In germline, CDR1 is SGHNT, CDR2 YYREEE (reference sequence). Trimming left V 2 bases short and J 1 base short, with 7 bases between. The CDR3 protein is CASSLRLSGANVLTF. CDR3 bases: TGTGCCAGCAGCTTAAGGTTATCTGGGGCCAACGTCCTGACTTTC.

The V call is TRBV28, the J call TRBJ1-2, with D perhaps matching TRBD1 (6 bases). This CDR3 comprises 14 residues. Deletions cut 5 bases from V and 4 bases from J, with 14 bases between. Germline V gives CDR1 MDHEN, CDR2 SYDVKM. CDR3 in amino acids: CASSLGARAYGYTF. CDR3 sequence (DNA): TGTGCCAGCAGTCTGGGGGCGCGGGCCTATGGCTACACCTTC.

This clone was seen a single time. The gene calls are TRBV5-1 and TRBJ2-3; 13 nucleotides align to TRBD2. CDR1 SGHRS and CDR2 YFSETQ come from the germline V gene. Trimming cost V 4 bases and J 2 bases; bases outside gene matches: 7. This CDR3 has 17 residues. CDR3 in DNA: TGCGCCAGCAGCCCCGGACTAGCGGGAGAGGTCACAGATACGCAGTATTTT. Residues: CASSPGLAGEVTDTQYF.

The rearrangement links TRBV28 to TRBJ1-4; possibly TRBD1 for D (6 bases). The CDR3 covers 13 residues. V lost 8 bases and J lost 7, with 14 bases in between. Germline CDR1 and CDR2: MDHEN and SYDVKM. This chain's CDR3 is CASSWGASEKLFF. Here the CDR3 DNA reads TGTGCCAGCTCTTGGGGGGCGAGTGAAAAACTGTTTTTT.

The V gene is TRBV19, the J gene TRBJ2-1; 13 nucleotides line up with TRBD2. Trimming cost V 5 bases and J 0 bases; bases outside gene matches: 4. The V gene's germline CDR1 is LNHDA and CDR2 SQIVND (reference sequence). The CDR3 has 17 residues. DNA of the CDR3: TGTGCCAGTAGTCCGGGACTAGCGGGGAGCTCCTACAATGAGCAGTTCTTC. It codes for CASSPGLAGSSYNEQFF. The full variable domain, with the rest looked up from reference TRBV19 and TRBJ2-1, is DGGITQSPKYLFRKEGQNVTLSCEQNLNHDAMYWYRQDPGQGLRLIYYSQIVNDFQKGDIAEGYSVSREKKESFPLTVTSAQKNPTAFYLCASSPGLAGSSYNEQFFGPGTRLTVL.

The chain links TRBV28 to TRBJ1-3, with TRBD1 matching 8 bases. The CDR3 loop spans 15 amino acids. CDR1 MDHEN and CDR2 SYDVKM come from the germline V gene. The V gene end was trimmed by 3 bases and the J gene end by 1 base; junction bases not matched to a gene: 2. Here the CDR3 reads CASSFQGASGNTIYF. As DNA, the CDR3 is TGTGCCAGCAGTTTCCAGGGGGCTTCTGGAAACACCATATATTTT.

The genes are TRBV30 and TRBJ2-3; 10 nucleotides align to TRBD2. The CDR3 runs to 16 residues. CDR1 and CDR2 (germline): GTSNPN, SVGIG (reference sequence). V trimming: 0 bases; J trimming: 3 bases; junction bases outside the gene matches: 6. Here the CDR3 DNA reads TGTGCCTGGAGTGTACGACTAGCGGGTTCTACAGATACGCAGTATTTT. It is translated as CAWSVRLAGSTDTQYF. The variable domain in full, completed from reference TRBV30 and TRBJ2-3, reads SQTIHQWPATLVQPVGSPLSLECTVEGTSNPNLYWYRQAAGRGLQLLFYSVGIGQISSEVPQNLSASRPQDRQFILSSKKLLLSDSGFYLCAWSVRLAGSTDTQYFGPGTRLTVL.

This chain uses TRBV7-9 with TRBJ1-2, with TRBD1 matching over 8 bases. The CDR3 loop spans 17 amino acids. The junction had 18 bases not matched to a gene; V was cut back by 4 bases and J by 8 bases. The germline V gene has CDR1 SEHNR and CDR2 FQNEAQ (reference sequence). The CDR3: CASSSGSGAGGADGYTF. CDR3 nucleotides: TGTGCCAGCAGCTCCGGATCAGGCGCAGGGGGCGCGGACGGCTACACCTTC. Complete variable domain (other parts from reference TRBV7-9 and TRBJ1-2): DTGVSQNPRHKITKRGQNVTFRCDPISEHNRLYWYRQTLGQGPEFLTYFQNEAQLEKSRLLSDRFSAERPKGSFSTLEIQRTEQGDSAMYLCASSSGSGAGGADGYTFGSGTRLTVV.

The chain recombines TRBV9 with TRBJ1-5; TRBD1 might be the D (6 bases). The CDR3 runs 14 residues. CDR1 is SGDLS and CDR2 is YYNGEE in the germline V gene. Trimming shortened V by 4 bases and J by 1 base, and 9 bases separated the two germline ends. For the CDR3, the DNA is TGTGCCAGCAGCCCAGGACAGAGCAATCAGCCCCAGCATTTT. It is translated as CASSPGQSNQPQHF.

V is TRBV5-1 and J is TRBJ1-2, with D hard to call. Germline V gene lookup returns CDR1 SGHRS and CDR2 YFSETQ. CDR3 length equals 14 residues. Deletions cut 0 bases from V and 3 bases from J, with 9 bases between. CDR3: CASSLGRNDYGYTF. As DNA, the CDR3 is TGCGCCAGCAGCTTGGGCAGGAACGACTATGGCTACACCTTC.

Comment on this clone: This same CDR3 is encoded by further DNA sequences in the sample. V gene TRBV20-1 combines with J gene TRBJ2-7; D unclear. Germline CDR1 and CDR2: DFQATT and SNEGSKA (reference sequence). The V end lost 3 bases, the J end lost 2 bases, and 5 bases lay between the germline ends. The CDR3 is 11 residues long. CDR3 protein: CSARETYEQYF. In nucleotides, the CDR3 is TGCAGTGCTAGGGAAACCTACGAGCAGTACTTC.

This chain uses TRBV6-5 with TRBJ1-1; TRBD1 aligns across 7 bases. The CDR3 is 14 amino acids. The germline gives CDR1 MNHEY, CDR2 SVGAGI. J gave up 0 bases and V 5 bases, and 3 bases lay outside the gene matches. The DNA for the CDR3 is TGTGCCAGCAGTCCGACAGGGTTGAACACTGAAGCTTTCTTT. Its translation: CASSPTGLNTEAFF.

V is TRBV5-1 and J is TRBJ2-1, with TRBD2 matching over 9 bases. The germline V gene encodes CDR1 SGHRS and CDR2 YFSETQ. J lost 9 bases, V lost 0 bases, and 10 bases had no gene match. This CDR3 comprises 16 residues. CDR3 sequence reads: CASSLDPAGGSSEQFF. For the CDR3, the DNA is TGCGCCAGCAGCTTGGACCCAGCGGGAGGATCAAGTGAGCAGTTCTTC.

The chain joins TRBV28 to TRBJ2-7; D is undetermined. The V gene's germline CDR1 is MDHEN and CDR2 SYDVKM. Trimming took off 6 bases at V and 0 bases at J, with 6 bases between the two ends. This CDR3 comprises 12 residues. The CDR3 region is CASRVSSYEQYF. The CDR3 bases are TGTGCCAGCAGGGTGAGCTCCTACGAGCAGTACTTC. Full variable domain (outside the CDR3, taken from reference TRBV28 and TRBJ2-7): DVKVTQSSRYLVKRTGEKVFLECVQDMDHENMFWYRQDPGLGLRLIYFSYDVKMKEKGDIPEGYSVSREKKERFSLILESASTNQTSMYLCASRVSSYEQYFGPGTRLTVT.

In the case of this clone: The likely explanation is a read error, given a far larger clone one base away. The sample holds other DNA sequences that translate to the same CDR3. The V gene is TRBV19, the J gene TRBJ1-5; 8 bases agree with TRBD1. Germline-derived CDR1 and CDR2 are LNHDA and SQIVND (reference sequence). Germline trimming cut 2 bases from V and 4 bases from J; bases unmatched to any gene: 1. The CDR3 runs to 14 residues. The CDR3 protein is CASSIRTGNQPQHF. Here the CDR3 DNA reads TGTGCCAGTAGTATAAGGACAGGGAATCAGCCCCAGCATTTT.

This clone is a singleton in its sample. The gene calls are TRBV14 and TRBJ2-5; possible D gene TRBD2, 6 bases. This CDR3 is built from 16 residues. From germline, CDR1 is SGHDN and CDR2 FVKESK. V gave up 0 bases and J gave up 3 bases, with 14 bases separating them. Written as DNA, the CDR3 is TGTGCCAGCAGCCAAGAAGGAGGGTCGTGGGAAGAGACCCAGTACTTC. Protein: CASSQEGGSWEETQYF.

This chain connects TRBV6-6 to TRBJ1-2; no clear D. The CDR3 is made up of 14 amino acids. Germline values: CDR1 MNHNY, CDR2 SVGAGI (reference sequence). The V end lost 3 bases, the J end lost 0 bases, and 8 bases lay between the germline ends. DNA of the CDR3: TGTGCCAGCAGTTATGACACCACTAACTATGGCTACACCTTC. Amino acids: CASSYDTTNYGYTF.

This clone was seen repeatedly, ten times or more. Other nucleotide sequences in the sample specify the same CDR3. The chain couples TRBV5-1 to TRBJ2-2; 9 nucleotides line up with TRBD1. The CDR3 runs 18 residues. CDR1 is SGHRS, CDR2 YFSETQ, per germline. Trimming removed 3 bases from V and 4 bases from J; junction bases left unmatched: 13. CDR3 nucleotide sequence: TGCGCCAGCAGCTACCCCCCTGGACAGGGGTTGGTCACCGGGGAGCTGTTTTTT. This encodes CASSYPPGQGLVTGELFF.

This clone was recorded a few times. The rearrangement uses TRBV2 and TRBJ2-5; 7 nucleotides align to TRBD2. CDR3 length equals 14 residues. The J segment lost 4 bases and the V segment lost 10 bases, leaving 12 bases of the junction unmatched. Germline CDR1 reads SNHLY; CDR2 reads FYNNEI. The CDR3 DNA reads as TGTGCCATTACAAGCGGGACGAGGGGAGAGACCCAGTACTTC. Translating gives CAITSGTRGETQYF.

In its sample, this clone was seen many times. This chain connects TRBV19 to TRBJ1-5; D not resolved. V shed 6 bases and J shed 5 bases, with 8 bases lying between them. Germline CDR1 LNHDA, CDR2 SQIVND (reference sequence). The CDR3 extends over 12 amino acids. The CDR3 loop is CASSRLDQPQHF. The CDR3 coding sequence is TGTGCCAGTAGCCGACTAGATCAGCCCCAGCATTTT. Variable domain in full (rest from reference TRBV19 and TRBJ1-5): DGGITQSPKYLFRKEGQNVTLSCEQNLNHDAMYWYRQDPGQGLRLIYYSQIVNDFQKGDIAEGYSVSREKKESFPLTVTSAQKNPTAFYLCASSRLDQPQHFGDGTRLSIL.

Written as DNA, the CDR3 is TGCGCCAGCAGCTTGGCTTGGGGGCCAGGGATGCCAGATACGCAGTATTTT. The encoded protein is CASSLAWGPGMPDTQYF. V is TRBV5-1 and J is TRBJ2-3, with a possible D match to TRBD1 (6 bases). In germline, CDR1 is SGHRS, CDR2 YFSETQ. V was trimmed by 0 bases and J by 4 bases, leaving 18 bases between them. The CDR3 runs to 17 residues.

This clone turned up a few times. This chain links TRBV6-4 with TRBJ1-1; D is unresolved. Trimming shortened V by 4 bases and J by 1 base, and 7 bases separated the two germline ends. This CDR3 comprises 13 residues. Germline-derived CDR1 and CDR2 are MRHNA and SNTAGT. This chain's CDR3 is CASSVTSNTEAFF. The CDR3 DNA is TGTGCCAGCAGTGTAACGTCGAACACTGAAGCTTTCTTT.

The chain joins TRBV5-1 to TRBJ1-2; no clear D gene. The germline CDR1 and CDR2 sequences are SGHRS and YFSETQ. Between the trimmed V and J ends, which lost 4 bases and 4 bases, there was a span of 17 bases. The length of the CDR3 is 15 residues. The CDR3 loop is CASSPRTGLGYGYTF. The CDR3 DNA is TGCGCCAGCAGCCCACGGACGGGTCTCGGCTATGGCTACACCTTC.

The CDR3 loop reads CASTRDTTYEQYF. CDR3 nucleotide sequence: TGTGCCAGTACCCGGGACACGACCTACGAGCAGTACTTC. The rearrangement uses TRBV28 and TRBJ2-7; tentatively, D is TRBD1 (6 bases). This CDR3 is built from 13 residues. V gave up 9 bases and J gave up 2 bases, with 14 bases separating them. The V gene's germline CDR1 is MDHEN and CDR2 SYDVKM.

V gene TRBV6-5 combines with J gene TRBJ2-7; D ambiguous. The CDR3 extends over 13 amino acids. Trimming left V 6 bases short and J 11 bases short, with 20 bases between. Germline V gene data show CDR1 as MNHEY and CDR2 as SVGAGI. Here the CDR3 reads CASSPGLPRGKYF. The CDR3 DNA reads as TGTGCCAGCAGCCCCGGCCTTCCCCGTGGGAAGTACTTC.